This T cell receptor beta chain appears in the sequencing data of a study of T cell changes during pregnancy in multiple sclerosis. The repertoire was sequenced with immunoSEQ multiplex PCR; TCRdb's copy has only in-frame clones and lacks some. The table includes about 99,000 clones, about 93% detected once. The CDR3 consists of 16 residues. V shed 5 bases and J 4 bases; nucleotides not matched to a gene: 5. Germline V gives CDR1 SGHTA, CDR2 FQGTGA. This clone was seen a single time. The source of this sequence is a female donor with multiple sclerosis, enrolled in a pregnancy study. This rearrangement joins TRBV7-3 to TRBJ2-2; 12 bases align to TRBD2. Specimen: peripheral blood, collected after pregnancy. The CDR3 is CASSPWTSGITGELFF. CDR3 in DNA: TGTGCCAGCAGCCCCTGGACTAGCGGGATCACCGGGGAGCTGTTTTTT.